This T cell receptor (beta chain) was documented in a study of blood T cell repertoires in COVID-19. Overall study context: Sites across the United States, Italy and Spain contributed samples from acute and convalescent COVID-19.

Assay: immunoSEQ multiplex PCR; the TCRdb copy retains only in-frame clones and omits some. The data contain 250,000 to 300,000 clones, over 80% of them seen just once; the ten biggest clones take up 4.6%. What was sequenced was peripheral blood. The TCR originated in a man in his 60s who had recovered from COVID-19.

CDR3 sequence (DNA): TGTGCCAGCAGCATGGACAGAAACACTGAAGCTTTCTTT. Translation gives CASSMDRNTEAFF. The gene calls are TRBV7-8 and TRBJ1-1, with D possibly TRBD1 on 6 matching bases. CDR1 and CDR2 from the germline V gene are SGHVS and FQNEAQ. The CDR3 has 13 residues. The V and J ends lost 5 bases and 2 bases respectively, with 9 bases between them. Variable domain in full (rest from reference TRBV7-8 and TRBJ1-1): GAGVSQSPRYKVAKRGQDVALRCDPISGHVSLFWYQQALGQGPEFLTYFQNEAQLDKSGLPSDRFFAERPEGSVSTLKIQRTQQEDSAVYLCASSMDRNTEAFFGQGTRLTVV.